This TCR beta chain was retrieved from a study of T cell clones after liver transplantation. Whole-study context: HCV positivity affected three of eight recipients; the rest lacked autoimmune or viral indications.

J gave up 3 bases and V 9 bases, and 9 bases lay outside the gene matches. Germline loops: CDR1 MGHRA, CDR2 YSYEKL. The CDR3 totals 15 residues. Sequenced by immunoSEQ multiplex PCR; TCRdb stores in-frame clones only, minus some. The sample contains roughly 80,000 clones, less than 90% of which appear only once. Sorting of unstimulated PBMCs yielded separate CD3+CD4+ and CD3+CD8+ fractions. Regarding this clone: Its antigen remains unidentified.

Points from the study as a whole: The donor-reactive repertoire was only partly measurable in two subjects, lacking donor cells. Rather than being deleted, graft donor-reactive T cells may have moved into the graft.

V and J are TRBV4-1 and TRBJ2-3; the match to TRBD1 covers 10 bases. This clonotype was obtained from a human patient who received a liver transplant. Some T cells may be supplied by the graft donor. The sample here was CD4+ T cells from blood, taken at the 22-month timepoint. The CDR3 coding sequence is TGCGCCAGTACCCCGGGACAGGGGAATACAGATACGCAGTATTTT. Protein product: CASTPGQGNTDTQYF.